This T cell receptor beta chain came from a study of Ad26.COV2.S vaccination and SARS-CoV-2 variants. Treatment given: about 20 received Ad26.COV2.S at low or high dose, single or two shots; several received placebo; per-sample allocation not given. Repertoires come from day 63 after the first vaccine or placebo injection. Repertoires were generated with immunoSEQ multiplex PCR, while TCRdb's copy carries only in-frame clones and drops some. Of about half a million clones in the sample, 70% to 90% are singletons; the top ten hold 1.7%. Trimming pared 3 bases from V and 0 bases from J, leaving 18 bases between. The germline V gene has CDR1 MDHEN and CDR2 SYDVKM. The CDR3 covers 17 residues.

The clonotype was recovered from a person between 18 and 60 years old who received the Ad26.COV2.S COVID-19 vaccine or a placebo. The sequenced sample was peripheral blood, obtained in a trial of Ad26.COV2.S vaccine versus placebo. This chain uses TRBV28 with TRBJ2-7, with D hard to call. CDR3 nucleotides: TGTGCCAGCAGTTTCGAACAAGCCTATCCCCTCTCCTACGAGCAGTACTTC. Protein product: CASSFEQAYPLSYEQYF.